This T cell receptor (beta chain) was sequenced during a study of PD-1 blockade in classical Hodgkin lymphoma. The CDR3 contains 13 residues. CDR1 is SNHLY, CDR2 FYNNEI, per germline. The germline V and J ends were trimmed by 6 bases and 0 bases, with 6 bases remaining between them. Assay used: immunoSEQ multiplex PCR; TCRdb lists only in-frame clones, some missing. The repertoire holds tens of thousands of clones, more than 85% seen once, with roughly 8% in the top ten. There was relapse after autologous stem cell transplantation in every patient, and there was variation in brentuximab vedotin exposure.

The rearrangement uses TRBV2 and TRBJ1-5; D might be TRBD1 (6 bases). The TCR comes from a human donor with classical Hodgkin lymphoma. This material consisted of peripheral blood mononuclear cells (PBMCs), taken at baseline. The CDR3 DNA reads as TGTGCCAGCAGGGACAGTAGCAATCAGCCCCAGCATTTT. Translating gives CASRDSSNQPQHF.